The 12 T cell receptor beta chains presented below share a single source sample, sequenced in a study of blood T cell repertoires in COVID-19. TCRdb's copy holds only in-frame clones and misses some; the assay was immunoSEQ multiplex PCR. The sample lists over 100,000 clones, approximately 70% occurring once. Sequencing was performed on peripheral blood. The source of these receptors is a woman between 65 and 79 years old with acute or convalescent COVID-19.

This clone was seen repeatedly, ten times or more. The chain combines TRBV4-3 with TRBJ1-2, with a weak D call TRBD1 (5 bases). CDR1 is LGHNA, CDR2 YSLEER, per germline. The CDR3 extends over 14 amino acids. V was cut by 0 bases and J by 3 bases, with 8 bases left in between. CDR3 amino acids: CASSQDWGDYGYTF. DNA for the CDR3: TGCGCCAGCAGCCAAGATTGGGGGGACTATGGCTACACCTTC.

In its sample, this clone was seen a few times. Written as DNA, the CDR3 is TGTGCCAGCAGCCTGGACAGGGGAGTCTATGGCTACACCTTC. Its translation is CASSLDRGVYGYTF. The rearrangement joins TRBV5-4 to TRBJ1-2; TRBD1 aligns across 9 bases. Germline V gene sequence: CDR1 SGHNT, CDR2 YYREEE (reference sequence). V lost 4 bases and J lost 4; bases outside the gene matches: 5. The CDR3 runs to 14 residues.

DNA for the CDR3: TGCGCCAGTACAGGGGGTTTTAACTATGGCTACACCTTC. Amino acid sequence: CASTGGFNYGYTF. The rearrangement uses TRBV5-1 and TRBJ1-2, with 8 nucleotides matching TRBD1. The CDR3 runs 13 residues. The germline gives CDR1 SGHRS, CDR2 YFSETQ. V dropped 8 bases and J dropped 1; count of bases not matched to a gene: 4.

This clone showed up just a few times. This chain links TRBV18 with TRBJ2-1, with D possibly being TRBD2 (6 bases). This CDR3 is built from 15 residues. The V gene lost 5 bases and the J gene lost 5 bases, with 16 bases spanning the gap. The germline V gene has CDR1 KGHSH and CDR2 LQKENI. In DNA, the CDR3 is TGTGCCAGCTCAGTAGCGGAGGTGGGAAACAATGAGCAGTTCTTC. Translating it yields CASSVAEVGNNEQFF.

The chain carries TRBV10-2 and TRBJ1-5; D not certain. The CDR3 runs 15 residues. V was shortened by 2 bases and J by 3 bases, with 11 bases between the two germline ends. Germline assignment: CDR1 WSHSY and CDR2 SAAADI. As DNA, the CDR3 is TGCGCCAGCAGTGAGCCAGGAGGAAACAATCAGCCCCAGCATTTT. It is translated as CASSEPGGNNQPQHF.

The rearrangement joins TRBV6-1 to TRBJ2-7; D is undetermined. V lost 3 bases to trimming and J lost 2 bases, with 8 bases between them. The CDR3 is 13 amino acids. Per the germline V gene, CDR1 is MNHNS and CDR2 is SASEGT. The CDR3 coding sequence is TGTGCCAGCAGTGACAATCCAGCCTACGAGCAGTACTTC. Translating it yields CASSDNPAYEQYF.

The rearrangement joins TRBV29-1 to TRBJ2-7; 8 bases line up with TRBD1. Germline CDR1 reads SQVTM; CDR2 reads ANQGSEA. J gave up 2 bases and V 7 bases, and 10 bases lay outside the gene matches. The CDR3 contains 14 residues. CDR3 DNA sequence: TGCAGCGCCGAAACCGGGACAGGAGCCTACGAGCAGTACTTC. Protein product: CSAETGTGAYEQYF.

The chain carries TRBV3-1 (or the pseudogene TRBV3-2) and TRBJ1-5, with D hard to call. This CDR3 is built from 14 residues. Per the germline V gene, CDR1 is LGHDT and CDR2 is YNNKEL (reference sequence). The V and J ends lost 6 bases and 0 bases respectively, with 9 bases between them. The CDR3 DNA sequence: TGTGCCAGCAGTCTCGGTTTTAGCAATCAGCCCCAGCATTTT. This translates into CASSLGFSNQPQHF.

J is TRBJ1-1 and V is TRBV19; 7 bases align to TRBD1. Germline V gene lookup returns CDR1 LNHDA and CDR2 SQIVND (reference sequence). Losses at the gene ends were 3 bases for V and 0 bases for J; bases not matched to a gene: 7. The CDR3 is made up of 16 amino acids. The CDR3 DNA is TGTGCCAGTAGTATTCGGGACAGTAGAATGAACACTGAAGCTTTCTTT. Translated: CASSIRDSRMNTEAFF.

In this sample, this clone turned up many times. The chain is built from TRBV28 and TRBJ1-5; TRBD1 matches at 8 bases. Germline assignment: CDR1 MDHEN and CDR2 SYDVKM. The CDR3 length is 13 residues. Unmatched junction bases numbered 5, after V lost 6 bases and J lost 7 bases. CDR3 protein: CASSWGQAQPQHF. CDR3 in DNA: TGTGCCAGCAGCTGGGGACAGGCACAGCCCCAGCATTTT.

V gene TRBV7-9 combines with J gene TRBJ1-2, with D possibly matching TRBD1 (6 bases). This CDR3 comprises 11 residues. From germline, CDR1 is SEHNR and CDR2 FQNEAQ (reference sequence). CDR3 region: CASDGGWGYTF. The CDR3, as DNA: TGTGCTAGCGATGGGGGCTGGGGCTACACCTTC.

The chain couples TRBV9 to TRBJ2-7, with a possible D match to TRBD1 (5 bases). V was clipped by 0 bases and J by 3 bases, with 19 bases between them. The CDR3 extends over 17 amino acids. Germline V gene sequence: CDR1 SGDLS, CDR2 YYNGEE. CDR3 amino acids: CASSVGGAQGRYYEQYF. The CDR3 DNA is TGTGCCAGCAGCGTAGGAGGAGCTCAGGGCCGTTACTACGAGCAGTACTTC.